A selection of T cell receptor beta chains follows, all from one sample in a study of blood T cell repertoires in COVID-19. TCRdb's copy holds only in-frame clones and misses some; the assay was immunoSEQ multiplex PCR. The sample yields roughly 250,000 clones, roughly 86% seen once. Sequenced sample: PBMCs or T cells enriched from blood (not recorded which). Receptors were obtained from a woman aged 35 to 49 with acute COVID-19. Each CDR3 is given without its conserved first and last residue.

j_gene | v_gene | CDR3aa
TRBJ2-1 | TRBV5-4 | ASNEVAGTVDEQF
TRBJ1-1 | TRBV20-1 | SPADGPEAF
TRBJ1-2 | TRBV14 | ASSLTAGGGYT
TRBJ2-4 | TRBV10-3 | AISGAGGGNIQY
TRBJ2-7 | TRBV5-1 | ASSLDVSAGQGAKQY
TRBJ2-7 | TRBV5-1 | ASSWTGGESYEQY
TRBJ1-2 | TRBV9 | ASSTPGTGGPSGGYT
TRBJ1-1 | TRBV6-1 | ASSERSPRQGGSAF
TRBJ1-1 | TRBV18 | ASSPLNTQGTEAF
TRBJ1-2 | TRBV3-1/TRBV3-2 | ASSQEGGAEYGYT
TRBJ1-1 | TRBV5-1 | ASSSTGRNTEAF
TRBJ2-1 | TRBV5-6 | ASSRGQGNEQF
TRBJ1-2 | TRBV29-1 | SVGTQRLGNYGYT
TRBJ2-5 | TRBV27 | ASSLSRGQETQY
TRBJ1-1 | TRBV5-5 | ASNPRGNTEAF
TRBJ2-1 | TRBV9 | ASSARRWDREGNEQF
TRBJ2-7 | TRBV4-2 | ASSQAGGSYEQY
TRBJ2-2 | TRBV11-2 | ASSLVSTGELF
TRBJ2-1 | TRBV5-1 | ASSSAADSGYNEQF
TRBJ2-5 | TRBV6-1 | ASSEVSPRETQY
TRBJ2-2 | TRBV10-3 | ATRQGPNTGELF
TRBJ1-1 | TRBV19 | ASSIDLSNTEAF
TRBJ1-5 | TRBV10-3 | AISEGGSGTGNQPQH
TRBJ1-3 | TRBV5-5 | ASSLAGQLSGNTIY
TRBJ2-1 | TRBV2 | ASSRLAGGGEQF
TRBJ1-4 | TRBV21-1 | ASSKFSQAGEKLF
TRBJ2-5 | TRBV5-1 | ASSLNTQETQY
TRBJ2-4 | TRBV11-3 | ASSSQGRAKNIQY
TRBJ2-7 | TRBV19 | ASSIKRTGSGSAYEQY
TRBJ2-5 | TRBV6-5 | ASSIQTGEKETQY
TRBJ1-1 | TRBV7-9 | ASSLDAGMNTEAF
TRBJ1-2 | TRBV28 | ASSDRPTGVNYGYT
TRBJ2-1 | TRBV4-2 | ASSQASGSFYNEQF
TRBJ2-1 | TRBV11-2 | ASSLGLEGANEQF
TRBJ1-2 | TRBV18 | ASSPERLANYGYT
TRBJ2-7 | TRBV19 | ASSKTGGEGNEQY
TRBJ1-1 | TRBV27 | ASSLTGRNTEAF
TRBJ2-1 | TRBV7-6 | ASSLEGTSGDNEQF
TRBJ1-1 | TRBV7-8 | ASSSQQGLSTEAF
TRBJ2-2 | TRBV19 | ASSIQGQGELF
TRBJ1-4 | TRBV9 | ASSVGGTPRGSEKLF
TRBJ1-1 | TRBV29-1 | SVEDPTRPLNTEAF
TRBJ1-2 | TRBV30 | AWSPAGQGYYGYT
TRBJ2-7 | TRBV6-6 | ASSYGTETYEQY
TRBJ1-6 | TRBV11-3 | ASSFQLREPLH
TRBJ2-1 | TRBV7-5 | VRSPWDSRAYNEQF
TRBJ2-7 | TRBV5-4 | ASRGSSYEQY
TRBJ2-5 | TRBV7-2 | ASSLGGSETQY
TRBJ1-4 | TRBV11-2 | ASSPVGGINEKLF
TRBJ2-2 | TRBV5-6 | ASSLVTRRTGELF
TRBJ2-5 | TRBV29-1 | SVNRATLQETQY
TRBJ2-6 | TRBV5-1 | ASETGSGANVLT
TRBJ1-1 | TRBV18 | ATRGRVNTEAF
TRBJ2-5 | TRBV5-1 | ASCTGPQGVETQY
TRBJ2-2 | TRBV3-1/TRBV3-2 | ASSQEWDFQNTGELF
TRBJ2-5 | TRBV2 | ASSLRRTSGRTQETQY
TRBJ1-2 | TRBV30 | AWSVGETARGSYGYT
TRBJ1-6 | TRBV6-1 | ASSEGFAAGSPLH
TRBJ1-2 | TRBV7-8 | ASSPGQGAYGYT